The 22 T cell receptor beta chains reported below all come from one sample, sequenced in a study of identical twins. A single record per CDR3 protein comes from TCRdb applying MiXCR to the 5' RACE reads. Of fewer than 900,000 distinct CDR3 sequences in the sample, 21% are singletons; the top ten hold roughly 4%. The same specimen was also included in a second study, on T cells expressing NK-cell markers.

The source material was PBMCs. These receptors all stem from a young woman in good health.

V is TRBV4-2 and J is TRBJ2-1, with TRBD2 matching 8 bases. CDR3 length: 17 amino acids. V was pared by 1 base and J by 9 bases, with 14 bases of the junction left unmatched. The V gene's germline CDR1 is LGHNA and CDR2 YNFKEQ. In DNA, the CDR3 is TGTGCCAGCAGCCAAGGTCCCAGCAGCGGGAGACGGGTTGAGCAGTTCTTC. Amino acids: CASSQGPSSGRRVEQFF.

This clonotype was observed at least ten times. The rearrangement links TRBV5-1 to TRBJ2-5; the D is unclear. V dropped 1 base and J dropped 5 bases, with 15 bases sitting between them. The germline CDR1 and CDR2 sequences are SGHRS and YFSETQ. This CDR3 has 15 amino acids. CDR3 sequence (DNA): TGCGCCAGCAGCTTGATAGAGGTCGTCGGGGAGACCCAGTACTTC. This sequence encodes CASSLIEVVGETQYF.

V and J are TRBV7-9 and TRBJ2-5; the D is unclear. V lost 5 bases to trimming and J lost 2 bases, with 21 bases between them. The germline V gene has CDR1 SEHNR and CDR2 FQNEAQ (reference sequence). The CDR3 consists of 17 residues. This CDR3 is CASSQGSGSLSQETQYF. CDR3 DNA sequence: TGTGCCAGCAGCCAAGGGTCAGGCAGCCTATCACAAGAGACCCAGTACTTC. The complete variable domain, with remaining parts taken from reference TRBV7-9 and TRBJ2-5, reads DTGVSQNPRHKITKRGQNVTFRCDPISEHNRLYWYRQTLGQGPEFLTYFQNEAQLEKSRLLSDRFSAERPKGSFSTLEIQRTEQGDSAMYLCASSQGSGSLSQETQYFGPGTRLLVL.

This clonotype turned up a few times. The CDR3 coding sequence is TGCGCCAGCAGCCAAGGTGTTACCGGCGAGCAGTACTTC. This encodes CASSQGVTGEQYF. The V gene is TRBV4-3, the J gene TRBJ2-7; D gene uncertain. The V and J ends lost 1 base and 6 bases respectively, with 10 bases between them. The CDR3 runs 13 residues. Germline lookup yields CDR1 LGHNA and CDR2 YSLEER.

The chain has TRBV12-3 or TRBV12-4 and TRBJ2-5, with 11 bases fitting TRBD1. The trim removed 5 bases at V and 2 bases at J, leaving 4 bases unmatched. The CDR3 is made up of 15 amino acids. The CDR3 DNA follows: TGTGCCAGCAGTCACCGGGACAGGGGGCAAGAGACCCAGTACTTC. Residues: CASSHRDRGQETQYF.

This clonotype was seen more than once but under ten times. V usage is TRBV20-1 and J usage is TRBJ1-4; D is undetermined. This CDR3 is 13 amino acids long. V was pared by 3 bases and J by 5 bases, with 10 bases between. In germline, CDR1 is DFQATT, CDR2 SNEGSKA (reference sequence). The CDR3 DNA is TGCAGTGCTAGTGGTCAGTTGAATGAAAAACTGTTTTTT. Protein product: CSASGQLNEKLFF.

The CDR3 here is CSARDKDFYNSPLHF. The DNA for the CDR3 is TGCAGTGCTAGAGATAAGGACTTCTATAATTCACCCCTCCACTTT. The chain carries TRBV20-1 and TRBJ1-6; D unresolved. Germline V lookup: CDR1 DFQATT, CDR2 SNEGSKA (reference sequence). The V and J ends lost 0 bases and 3 bases respectively, with 9 bases between them. This CDR3 is built from 15 residues.

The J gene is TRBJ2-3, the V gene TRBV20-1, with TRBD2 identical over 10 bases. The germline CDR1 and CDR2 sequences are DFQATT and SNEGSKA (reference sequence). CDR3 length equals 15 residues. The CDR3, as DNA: TGCAGAGTAGCGGGGGGCACTAGGAGCACAGATACGCAGTATTTT. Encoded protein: CRVAGGTRSTDTQYF.

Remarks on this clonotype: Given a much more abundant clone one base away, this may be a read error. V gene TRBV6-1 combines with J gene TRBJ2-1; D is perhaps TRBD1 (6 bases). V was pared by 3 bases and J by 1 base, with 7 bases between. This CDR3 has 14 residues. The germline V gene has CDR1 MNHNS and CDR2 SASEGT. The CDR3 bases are TGTGCCAGCAGTGAGACAGGTTCCTACAATGAGCAGTTCTTC. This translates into CASSETGSYNEQFF.

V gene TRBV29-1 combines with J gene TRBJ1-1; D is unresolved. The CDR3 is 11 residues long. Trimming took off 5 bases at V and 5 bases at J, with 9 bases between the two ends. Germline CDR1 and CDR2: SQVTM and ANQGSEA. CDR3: CSVSGGTEAFF. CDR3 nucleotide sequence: TGCAGCGTTTCTGGAGGGACTGAAGCTTTCTTT.

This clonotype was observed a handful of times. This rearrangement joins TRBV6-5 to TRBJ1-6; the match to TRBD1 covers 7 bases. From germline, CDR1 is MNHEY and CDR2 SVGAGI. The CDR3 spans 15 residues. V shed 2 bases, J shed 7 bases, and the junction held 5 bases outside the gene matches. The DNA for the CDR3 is TGTGCCAGCAGTTACCACGACAGGGAAAATTCACCCCTCCACTTT. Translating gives CASSYHDRENSPLHF.

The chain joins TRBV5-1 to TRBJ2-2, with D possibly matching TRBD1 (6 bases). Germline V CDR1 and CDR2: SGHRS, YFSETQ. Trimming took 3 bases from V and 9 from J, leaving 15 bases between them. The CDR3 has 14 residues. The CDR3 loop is CASSSTGSGRELFF. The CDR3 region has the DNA TGCGCCAGCAGCTCAACAGGGTCTGGTCGGGAGCTGTTTTTT.

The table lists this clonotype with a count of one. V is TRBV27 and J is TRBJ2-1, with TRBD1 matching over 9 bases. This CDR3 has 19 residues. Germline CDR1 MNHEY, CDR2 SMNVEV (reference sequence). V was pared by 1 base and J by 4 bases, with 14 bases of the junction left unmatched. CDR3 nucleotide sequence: TGTGCCAGCAGTTTATTGCGCTTCCCGGGACAGGGTTCATACAATGAGCAGTTCTTC. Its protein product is CASSLLRFPGQGSYNEQFF.

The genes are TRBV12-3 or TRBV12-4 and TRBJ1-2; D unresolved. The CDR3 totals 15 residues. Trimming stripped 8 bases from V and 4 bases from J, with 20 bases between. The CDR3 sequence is CASRSGRKSSYGYTF. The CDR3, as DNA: TGTGCCAGCCGATCAGGCAGGAAGAGCAGCTATGGCTACACCTTC.

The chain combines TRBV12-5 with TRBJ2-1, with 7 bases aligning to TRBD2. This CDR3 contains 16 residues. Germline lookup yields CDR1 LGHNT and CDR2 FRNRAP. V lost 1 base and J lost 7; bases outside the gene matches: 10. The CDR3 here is CASGLAREALSNEQFF. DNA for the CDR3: TGTGCTAGTGGTTTGGCCCGGGAGGCGCTCAGTAATGAGCAGTTCTTC.

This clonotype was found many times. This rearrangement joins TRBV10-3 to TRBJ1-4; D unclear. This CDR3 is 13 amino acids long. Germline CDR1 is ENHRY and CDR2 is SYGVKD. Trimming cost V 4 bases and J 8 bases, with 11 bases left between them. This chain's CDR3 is CAISGGLSEKLFF. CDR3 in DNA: TGTGCCATCAGTGGAGGGCTGAGCGAAAAACTGTTTTTT.

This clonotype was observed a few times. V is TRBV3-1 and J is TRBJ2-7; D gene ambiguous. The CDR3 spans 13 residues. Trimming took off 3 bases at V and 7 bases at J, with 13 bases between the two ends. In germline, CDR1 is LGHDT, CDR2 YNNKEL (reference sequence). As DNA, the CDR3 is TGTGCCAGCAGCCAGGCGAGAGAGTGGGAGCAGTACTTC. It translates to CASSQAREWEQYF.

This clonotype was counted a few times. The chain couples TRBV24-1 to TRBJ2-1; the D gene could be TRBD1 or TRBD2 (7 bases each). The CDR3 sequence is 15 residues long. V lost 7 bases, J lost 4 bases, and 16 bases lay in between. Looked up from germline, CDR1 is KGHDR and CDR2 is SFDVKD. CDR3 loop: CATSRGDSLYNEQFF. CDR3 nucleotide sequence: TGTGCCACCAGCCGGGGGGACAGCCTTTACAATGAGCAGTTCTTC.

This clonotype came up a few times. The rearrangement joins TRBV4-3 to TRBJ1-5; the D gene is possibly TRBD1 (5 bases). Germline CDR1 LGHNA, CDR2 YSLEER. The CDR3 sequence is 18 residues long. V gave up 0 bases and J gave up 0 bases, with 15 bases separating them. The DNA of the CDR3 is TGCGCCAGCAGCCAAGATCTTCCGGGGGTCGGTAGCAATCAGCCCCAGCATTTT. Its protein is CASSQDLPGVGSNQPQHF.

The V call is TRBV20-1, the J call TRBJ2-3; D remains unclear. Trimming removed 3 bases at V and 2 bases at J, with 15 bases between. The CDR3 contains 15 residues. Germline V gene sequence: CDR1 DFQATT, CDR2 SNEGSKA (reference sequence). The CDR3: CSASFGPKTTDTQYF. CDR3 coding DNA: TGCAGTGCTAGTTTTGGCCCTAAAACCACAGATACGCAGTATTTT.

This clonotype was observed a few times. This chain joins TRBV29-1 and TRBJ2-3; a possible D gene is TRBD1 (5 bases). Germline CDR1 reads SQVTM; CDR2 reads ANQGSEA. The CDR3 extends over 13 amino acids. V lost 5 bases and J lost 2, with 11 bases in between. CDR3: CSVRGGITDTQYF. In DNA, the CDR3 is TGCAGCGTTAGGGGTGGAATCACAGATACGCAGTATTTT.

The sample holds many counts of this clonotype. The CDR3 protein is CSVVGTEEAFF. CDR3 nucleotide sequence: TGCAGCGTTGTTGGGACGGAGGAAGCTTTCTTT. V is TRBV29-1 and J is TRBJ1-1, with D possibly TRBD1 on 5 matching bases. V was shortened by 4 bases and J by 8 bases, with 11 bases between the two germline ends. Germline loops: CDR1 SQVTM, CDR2 ANQGSEA. This CDR3 is built from 11 residues.